This TCR beta chain was observed in a study of blood T cell repertoires in COVID-19. In Cohort 3, a recovered donor had either two negative PCRs, clearance, or symptom resolution. Original methodology: By means of reference gene primer amplification, nucleated cell counts were estimated. Libraries were prepared by immunoSEQ multiplex PCR; TCRdb keeps only in-frame clonotypes and omits some of them. That table gives V, J and clone size, and the DNA gave D and trimming. The sample has about 270,000 clones, 75% to 90% seen once; the top ten hold roughly 2.5%. The receptor was derived from a woman younger than 30 who had recovered from COVID-19. Sequenced material: PBMCs or T cells enriched from blood (not recorded which).

The CDR3 protein is CAGDRGAEAFF. CDR3 DNA sequence: TGTGCCGGGGACAGGGGAGCTGAAGCTTTCTTT. J is TRBJ1-1 and V is TRBV30, with 10 bases identical to TRBD1. Germline V gene sequence: CDR1 GTSNPN, CDR2 SVGIG (reference sequence). Trimming cost V 8 bases and J 6 bases; bases outside gene matches: 3. This CDR3 is 11 amino acids long.